This is a list of T cell receptor beta chains from one sample in a study of blood T cells in healthy people across ages. TCRdb ran MiXCR on the 5' RACE reads and lists one entry per CDR3 protein. Of around 650,000 distinct CDR3 sequences in the sample, about a third are singletons; the top ten hold just over 15%. Sequencing was performed on blood. All receptors come from a woman of 80 years or more in good health. CDR3s include the opening cysteine and the closing phenylalanine or tryptophan. The D gene is left open where the match is weak. Only part of the rows carry a size: once, few, many, or a class if the clone is expanded.

TRBD2	once	TRBJ2-7	TRBV12-3/TRBV12-4	CASRASGVSSYEQYF	TGTGCCAGCAGAGCTAGCGGGGTAAGCTCCTACGAGCAGTACTTC
TRBD2	.	TRBJ2-1	TRBV5-4	CASSPLPGRGGRNEQFF	TGTGCCAGCAGCCCTCTCCCCGGGCGGGGGGGCCGGAATGAGCAGTTCTTC
TRBD2	.	TRBJ2-1	TRBV11-3	CASSVSGKSYYNEQFF	TGTGCCAGCAGCGTTAGCGGGAAATCCTACTACAATGAGCAGTTCTTC
TRBD1	many	TRBJ1-5	TRBV30	CAWQTGEYQPQHF	TGTGCCTGGCAGACAGGGGAATATCAGCCCCAGCATTTT
.	.	TRBJ2-3	TRBV5-3	CARSLDGRDTQYF	TGTGCCAGAAGCTTGGACGGGAGAGATACGCAGTATTTT
TRBD2	few	TRBJ2-5	TRBV18	CASSSPGSGGETQYF	TGTGCCAGCTCATCCCCGGGATCCGGGGGGGAGACCCAGTACTTC
.	.	TRBJ2-7	TRBV5-1	CAGSLGGDLRSSYNEQYF	TGCGCCGGCAGCTTGGGGGGTGACCTCCGAAGCTCCTACAATGAGCAGTACTTC
.	.	TRBJ2-7	TRBV6-6	CASSYSQDCSYEQYF	TGTGCCAGCAGTTACTCCCAGGACTGCTCCTACGAGCAGTACTTC
.	many	TRBJ1-2	TRBV5-5	CASSLTSTGGFKDYGYTF	TGTGCCAGCAGCTTGACCTCCACTGGAGGCTTTAAAGACTATGGCTACACCTTC
.	many	TRBJ1-4	TRBV6-5	CASSPGANEKLFF	TGTGCCAGCAGCCCGGGGGCTAATGAAAAACTGTTTTTT
.	.	TRBJ1-1	TRBV5-1	CASSLYFLGGNTEAFF	TGCGCCAGCAGCTTGTACTTCCTAGGGGGGAACACTGAAGCTTTCTTT
.	many	TRBJ1-1	TRBV11-2	CASSFGQTLNTEAFF	TGTGCCAGCAGCTTCGGACAGACATTGAACACTGAAGCTTTCTTT
TRBD1	many	TRBJ2-4	TRBV28	CASSIVTGGSAKNIQYF	TGTGCCAGCAGTATAGTGACAGGGGGCTCGGCCAAAAACATTCAGTACTTC
TRBD1	many	TRBJ2-5	TRBV9	CASSVDLTGQQYF	TGTGCCAGCAGCGTAGACTTGACAGGGCAGCAGTACTTC
.	many	TRBJ1-2	TRBV7-2	CASSHPTASGYTF	TGCGCCAGCAGCCACCCGACGGCCTCGGGCTACACCTTC
.	few	TRBJ1-1	TRBV15	CATSRNQGSEAFF	TGTGCCACCAGCAGAAACCAGGGGTCTGAAGCTTTCTTT
TRBD2	.	TRBJ2-4	TRBV11-2	CASSSGGVKNILYF	TGTGCCAGCAGCTCCGGGGGGGTCAAAAACATTCTGTACTTC
.	many	TRBJ1-1	TRBV12-3/TRBV12-4	CASSFGGGNTEAFF	TGTGCCAGCAGTTTCGGGGGTGGAAACACTGAAGCTTTCTTT
.	many	TRBJ2-3	TRBV10-3	CAISDGRNTDTQYF	TGTGCCATCAGTGATGGCAGAAACACAGATACGCAGTATTTT
TRBD2	many	TRBJ2-5	TRBV20-1	CSAELAGRSQETQYF	TGCAGTGCTGAGCTAGCGGGGAGGAGCCAAGAGACCCAGTACTTC
.	many	TRBJ2-5	TRBV7-2	CASSAGGSVETQYF	TGTGCCAGCAGCGCAGGCGGTTCGGTGGAGACCCAGTACTTC
.	.	TRBJ2-3	TRBV19	CASSTHKGTDTQYF	TGTGCCAGTAGTACCCATAAGGGCACAGATACGCAGTATTTT
.	few	TRBJ2-3	TRBV28	CASSLPRGSGTDTQYF	TGTGCCAGCAGTCTACCTCGGGGTTCGGGCACAGATACGCAGTATTTT
.	.	TRBJ1-6	TRBV27	CASSLRIGQKDSYNSPLHF	TGTGCCAGCAGTTTAAGAATTGGACAGAAAGATTCCTATAATTCACCCCTCCACTTT
.	many	TRBJ1-4	TRBV7-2	CASSLRQSTNEKLFF	TGTGCCAGCAGCCTCAGACAGTCAACTAATGAAAAACTGTTTTTT
.	many	TRBJ2-1	TRBV20-1	CSASRDPLDEQFF	TGCAGTGCTAGCCGGGACCCCCTCGATGAGCAGTTCTTC
TRBD1	.	TRBJ2-7	TRBV29-1	CSAGTGTSYEQYF	TGCAGCGCCGGGACAGGGACCTCCTACGAGCAGTACTTC
.	once	TRBJ1-6	TRBV9	CASGPSRGGGSSPLHF	TGTGCCAGCGGACCATCTCGGGGGGGCGGCAGTTCACCCCTCCACTTT
.	once	TRBJ1-5	TRBV7-9	CASSLGTVQPQHF	TGTGCCAGCAGCCTAGGGACGGTTCAGCCCCAGCATTTT
TRBD1	once	TRBJ2-2	TRBV29-1	CSAGGTGGANTGELFF	TGCAGCGCCGGAGGGACAGGGGGCGCCAACACCGGGGAGCTGTTTTTT
.	.	TRBJ2-2	TRBV12-3/TRBV12-4	CASSFGGLAGELFF	TGTGCCAGCAGTTTTGGGGGGTTAGCCGGGGAGCTGTTTTTT
TRBD1	.	TRBJ2-5	TRBV20-1	CSAFRQGVEQYF	TGCAGTGCTTTTCGACAGGGCGTAGAGCAGTACTTC